The subject of this entry is one TCR beta chain. Its target is unknown. Trimming left V 7 bases short and J 0 bases short, with 10 bases between. Germline-derived CDR1 and CDR2 are LNHDA and SQIVND (reference sequence). The CDR3 has 14 amino acids. This entry is derived from a study of T cell repertoires in cytomegalovirus infection. One entry per CDR3 protein results from TCRdb running MiXCR on the reads. Found here are around 340,000 distinct CDR3 sequences, almost 30% of them singletons; the top ten hold roughly 20%. The chain joins TRBV19 to TRBJ1-3; D not resolved. The sequences come from cultured PBMCs, collected from culture after CMV antigen stimulation. The receptor was isolated from a human donor in good health (CMV status not recorded). Some clones in this sample may be carry-over from other donors' samples. The CDR3 protein is CASNSGHSGNTIYF. DNA of the CDR3: TGTGCCAGTAACTCCGGCCACTCTGGAAACACCATATATTTT.